The 29 T cell receptor beta chains reported below all come from one sample, sequenced in a study of post-analysis software for immune sequencing data. The study, taken as a whole, reports: Five or six TRBV segments appeared more often in patients than in controls, and TRBV5-6, TRBV5-1 and TRBV20-1 were among these.

Sequencing libraries made from TCR beta cDNA carried unique molecular identifiers. From the PCR reads, TCRdb called clonotypes with MiXCR, one entry per CDR3 protein. The data hold hundreds of thousands of distinct CDR3 sequences, with less than 35% observed a single time. These TCRs are of unknown antigen specificity. Sequenced: blood. The receptors originated from a girl aged 5-17 years with multiple sclerosis.

This clonotype was detected ten times or more. This chain joins TRBV11-2 and TRBJ2-3; D is unclear. Germline V lookup: CDR1 SGHAT, CDR2 FQNNGV. V lost 2 bases and J lost 8, with 8 bases in between. CDR3 length: 12 residues. CDR3 nucleotide sequence: TGTGCCAGCAGCTTAAGCTGGGGTACGCAGTATTTT. As protein: CASSLSWGTQYF.

This clonotype came up a few times. V is TRBV29-1 and J is TRBJ2-1; tentative D call: TRBD1 (5 bases). Germline CDR1 SQVTM, CDR2 ANQGSEA. This CDR3 is 10 amino acids long. V gave up 2 bases and J gave up 10 bases, with 6 bases separating them. The CDR3 sequence: CSVERGEQFF. In DNA form, the CDR3 reads TGCAGCGTTGAAAGGGGAGAGCAGTTCTTC.

This clonotype occurred a few times. The V gene is TRBV7-2, the J gene TRBJ1-6, with D possibly TRBD1 on 6 matching bases. The CDR3 contains 16 residues. Looked up from germline, CDR1 is SGHTA and CDR2 is FQGNSA. The V gene lost 1 base and the J gene lost 7 bases, with 14 bases spanning the gap. CDR3 bases: TGTGCCAGCAGCTTAGAGGGCCAGGGGTGGAATTCACCCCTCCACTTT. Protein sequence: CASSLEGQGWNSPLHF.

The chain couples TRBV29-1 to TRBJ1-2; tentatively, D is TRBD1 (6 bases). From germline, CDR1 is SQVTM and CDR2 ANQGSEA. The CDR3 sequence is 13 residues long. Deletions cut 7 bases from V and 7 bases from J, with 19 bases between. CDR3 sequence (DNA): TGCAGCGGCTGGGGAACAGGGATCCCTGGCTACACCTTC. Translated: CSGWGTGIPGYTF.

The chain uses TRBV10-3 and TRBJ2-7, with a possible D match to TRBD2 (5 bases). This CDR3 is built from 13 residues. V was trimmed by 5 bases and J by 1 base, leaving 9 bases between them. Germline lookup yields CDR1 ENHRY and CDR2 SYGVKD. Written as DNA, the CDR3 is TGTGCCATCAGTTGGACTCAATCCTACGAGCAGTACTTC. Its protein product is CAISWTQSYEQYF.

The chain has TRBV20-1 and TRBJ2-7, with 8 bases that match TRBD2. Per germline, CDR1 DFQATT and CDR2 SNEGSKA (reference sequence). J lost 0 bases, V lost 1 base, and 2 bases had no gene match. CDR3 length: 14 residues. The CDR3 spells CSARGGRSSYEQYF. DNA for the CDR3: TGCAGTGCTAGAGGCGGGAGGAGCTCCTACGAGCAGTACTTC.

This clonotype showed up many times. The chain combines TRBV7-9 with TRBJ2-1, with D perhaps TRBD2 (6 bases). From germline, CDR1 is SEHNR and CDR2 FQNEAQ (reference sequence). The CDR3 extends over 13 amino acids. Trimming stripped 8 bases from V and 4 bases from J, with 12 bases between. The CDR3 sequence: CASRPGSYNEQFF. The CDR3 nucleotides read TGTGCCAGCCGCCCCGGGAGTTACAATGAGCAGTTCTTC. Looking up the rest from reference TRBV7-9 and TRBJ2-1 gives the full variable domain: DTGVSQNPRHKITKRGQNVTFRCDPISEHNRLYWYRQTLGQGPEFLTYFQNEAQLEKSRLLSDRFSAERPKGSFSTLEIQRTEQGDSAMYLCASRPGSYNEQFFGPGTRLTVL.

The V and J genes are TRBV11-2 and TRBJ2-1, with 8 bases that match TRBD2. CDR3 size: 16 residues. The V gene's germline CDR1 is SGHAT and CDR2 FQNNGV. Unmatched junction bases numbered 17, after V lost 6 bases and J lost 10 bases. The chain's CDR3 is CASSRGLLAGSEEQFF. The CDR3 coding sequence is TGTGCCAGCAGTCGTGGGCTGCTAGCGGGTTCAGAGGAGCAGTTCTTC.

A note on this clonotype: One end of the junction fails to match germline, which may point to a read error. The chain carries TRBV5-1 and TRBJ2-1, with D possibly TRBD1 on 6 matching bases. CDR1 is SGHRS and CDR2 is YFSETQ in the germline V gene. The CDR3 contains 13 residues. The CDR3 bases are TGCGCCAGCAGCACAGGGCCCTACAGTGAGCAGTTCTTC. This sequence encodes CASSTGPYSEQFF.

V is TRBV20-1 and J is TRBJ2-5; 11 positions match TRBD1. The assigned J gene may be wrong: the sequence end matches TRBJ2-7 better. This CDR3 spans 13 amino acids. The germline V gene has CDR1 DFQATT and CDR2 SNEGSKA (reference sequence). CDR3: CSGRRDRGGEQYF. CDR3 bases: TGCAGTGGGAGAAGGGACAGGGGGGGCGAGCAGTACTTC.

This clonotype was counted a few times. The chain is built from TRBV25-1 and TRBJ1-1, with TRBD1 identical over 8 bases. The length of the CDR3 is 16 residues. J lost 6 bases, V lost 6 bases, and 15 bases had no gene match. In germline, CDR1 is MGHDK, CDR2 SYGVNS. The CDR3 spells CASSPQGAAWEAEAFF. The CDR3 nucleotides are TGTGCCAGCAGCCCTCAGGGGGCCGCTTGGGAGGCTGAAGCTTTCTTT.

V is TRBV7-9 and J is TRBJ2-3, with D uncertain. V lost 0 bases, J lost 6 bases, and 10 bases lay in between. The CDR3 runs 14 residues. Germline V gene lookup returns CDR1 SEHNR and CDR2 FQNEAQ (reference sequence). The CDR3 bases are TGTGCCAGCAGCTTAGCGACTGCTTCGGATACGCAGTATTTT. This sequence encodes CASSLATASDTQYF.

There are a few counts of this clonotype. The gene calls are TRBV5-1 and TRBJ1-6, with D possibly TRBD1 on 6 matching bases. Germline V gene lookup returns CDR1 SGHRS and CDR2 YFSETQ. Trimming stripped 0 bases from V and 7 bases from J, with 11 bases between. This CDR3 spans 15 amino acids. The CDR3: CASSLEGVHNSPLHF. The CDR3 nucleotides are TGCGCCAGCAGCTTGGAGGGGGTGCACAATTCACCCCTCCACTTT.

This clonotype was seen more than once but under ten times. The chain employs TRBV4-3 and TRBJ2-2; perhaps TRBD2 as D (7 bases). Germline V gives CDR1 LGHNA, CDR2 YSLEER. The CDR3 consists of 18 residues. The germline V and J ends were trimmed by 2 bases and 7 bases, with 23 bases remaining between them. CDR3 amino acids: CASSQNPLPAGAFGELFF. The CDR3 DNA follows: TGCGCCAGCAGCCAAAATCCCCTTCCGGCGGGGGCGTTCGGGGAGCTGTTTTTT.

This chain joins TRBV7-2 and TRBJ2-5; 7 bases are shared with TRBD1. The CDR3 runs 15 residues. J was trimmed by 1 base and V by 4 bases; bases with no gene match: 6. Looked up from germline, CDR1 is SGHTA and CDR2 is FQGNSA. In DNA, the CDR3 is TGTGCCAGCAGCTCGGTGGGACAGCTCCAAGAGACCCAGTACTTC. As protein: CASSSVGQLQETQYF.

This clonotype was counted a few times. The chain couples TRBV29-1 to TRBJ1-5; D is uncertain. The V gene lost 7 bases and the J gene lost 7 bases, with 17 bases spanning the gap. Germline V gene sequence: CDR1 SQVTM, CDR2 ANQGSEA. The CDR3 has 13 amino acids. The CDR3 DNA is TGCAGCGCTTCACTAGGTAGGGAACAGCCCCAGCATTTT. It codes for CSASLGREQPQHF. The variable domain in full, with the rest retrieved from reference TRBV29-1 and TRBJ1-5, is SAVISQKPSRDICQRGTSLTIQCQVDSQVTMMFWYRQQPGQSLTLIATANQGSEATYESGFVIDKFPISRPNLTFSTLTVSNMSPEDSSIYLCSASLGREQPQHFGDGTRLSIL.

The rearrangement links TRBV20-1 to TRBJ2-1, with 10 bases fitting TRBD2. The V gene's germline CDR1 is DFQATT and CDR2 SNEGSKA (reference sequence). The length of the CDR3 is 16 residues. J gave up 1 base and V 6 bases, and 9 bases lay outside the gene matches. CDR3 nucleotide sequence: TGCAGTGCAAACCTAGCGGGGGCGGGGTCCTACAATGAGCAGTTCTTC. Protein: CSANLAGAGSYNEQFF.

The genes are TRBV15 and TRBJ2-1; D gene uncertain. V was shortened by 5 bases and J by 7 bases, with 9 bases between the two germline ends. CDR3 size: 12 residues. Germline assignment: CDR1 LNHNV and CDR2 YYDKDF (reference sequence). The CDR3 loop reads CATSGFRNEQFF. DNA of the CDR3: TGTGCCACCAGCGGCTTTAGAAATGAGCAGTTCTTC. Variable domain in full (rest from reference TRBV15 and TRBJ2-1): DAMVIQNPRYQVTQFGKPVTLSCSQTLNHNVMYWYQQKSSQAPKLLFHYYDKDFNNEADTPDNFQSRRPNTSFCFLDIRSPGLGDTAMYLCATSGFRNEQFFGPGTRLTVL.

V gene TRBV2 combines with J gene TRBJ2-2; D may be TRBD2 (6 bases). The CDR3 covers 14 residues. V lost 7 bases, J lost 6 bases, and 15 bases lay in between. CDR1 and CDR2 (germline): SNHLY, FYNNEI. The CDR3 loop is CASTPLGGSGELFF. CDR3 bases: TGTGCCAGCACCCCTCTTGGAGGGTCCGGGGAGCTGTTTTTT.

The table lists this clonotype with a few counts. The chain employs TRBV9 and TRBJ2-3; 14 nucleotides line up with TRBD2. Germline lookup yields CDR1 SGDLS and CDR2 YYNGEE. This CDR3 is 19 amino acids long. J gave up 5 bases and V 4 bases, and 15 bases lay outside the gene matches. The CDR3 spells CASSPIAPGTSGSGDTQYF. The CDR3 DNA reads as TGTGCCAGCAGCCCTATCGCGCCCGGGACTAGCGGGAGCGGAGATACGCAGTATTTT.

This clonotype has a handful of counts. The CDR3 nucleotides are TGTGCCAGCAGTTTAGTCCAAAGGGAAAAACTGTTTTTT. It translates to CASSLVQREKLFF. This chain connects TRBV12-3 or TRBV12-4 to TRBJ1-4; D call uncertain. This CDR3 has 13 amino acids. V gave up 1 base and J gave up 8 bases, with 8 bases separating them.

This clonotype has more than one count but fewer than ten. The chain carries TRBV7-2 and TRBJ2-7, with D possibly being TRBD2 (6 bases). Trimming pared 7 bases from V and 5 bases from J, leaving 12 bases between. CDR1 SGHTA and CDR2 FQGNSA come from the germline V gene. This CDR3 has 12 residues. The CDR3 spells CASTRENDEQYF. The CDR3 DNA is TGTGCCAGCACCCGGGAGAACGACGAGCAGTACTTC.

CDR3 DNA: TGTGCCAGCAGTTTATCTTCTCCGAATGAAAAACTGTTTTTT. Amino acids: CASSLSSPNEKLFF. This sequence joins TRBV27 and TRBJ1-4, with D hard to call. V lost 0 bases to trimming and J lost 5 bases, with 7 bases between them. The germline V gene encodes CDR1 MNHEY and CDR2 SMNVEV (reference sequence). CDR3 length: 14 amino acids. The variable domain in full, completed from reference TRBV27 and TRBJ1-4, reads EAQVTQNPRYLITVTGKKLTVTCSQNMNHEYMSWYRQDPGLGLRQIYYSMNVEVTDKGDVPEGYKVSRKEKRNFPLILESPSPNQTSLYFCASSLSSPNEKLFFGSGTQLSVL.

The sample holds a few counts of this clonotype. The genes are TRBV4-1 and TRBJ1-1; D remains unclear. V was cut by 0 bases and J by 6 bases, with 14 bases left in between. Germline V gene data show CDR1 as MGHRA and CDR2 as YSYEKL. The CDR3 has 15 amino acids. The CDR3 here is CASSQDAVGWAEAFF. The DNA of the CDR3 is TGCGCCAGCAGCCAAGATGCAGTCGGGTGGGCTGAAGCTTTCTTT.

V gene TRBV7-2 combines with J gene TRBJ2-5; TRBD2 aligns across 9 bases. The V and J ends lost 4 bases and 11 bases, in that order; junction bases with no gene match: 23. This CDR3 is built from 18 residues. Germline V gene data show CDR1 as SGHTA and CDR2 as FQGNSA. The CDR3 loop is CASSYNLFWTSAHNEQYF. In DNA form, the CDR3 reads TGTGCCAGCAGCTACAACCTTTTCTGGACTAGCGCGCACAATGAGCAGTACTTC.

Only a few counts were recorded for this clonotype. The chain combines TRBV20-1 with TRBJ1-2; 9 nucleotides match TRBD1. CDR3 size: 13 residues. Trimming removed 5 bases from V and 5 bases from J; junction bases left unmatched: 6. Germline V gives CDR1 DFQATT, CDR2 SNEGSKA (reference sequence). CDR3 coding DNA: TGCAGTGCTCAAGACAGGGGGTCGTATGGCTACACCTTC. Translation: CSAQDRGSYGYTF.

Comment on this clonotype: One end of the junction varies from germline; a read error may be responsible. The V and J genes are TRBV5-1 and TRBJ1-2; 9 nucleotides line up with TRBD1. Looked up from germline, CDR1 is SGHRS and CDR2 is YFSETQ. The CDR3 length is 14 residues. The CDR3 sequence: CVSSVDRGDYGYTF. The DNA of the CDR3 is TGCGTCAGCAGCGTCGACAGGGGGGACTATGGCTACACCTTC.

This clonotype was seen a handful of times. The chain has TRBV12-3 or TRBV12-4 and TRBJ1-1; D remains ambiguous. The V gene lost 2 bases and the J gene lost 7 bases, with 5 bases spanning the gap. This CDR3 comprises 11 residues. This chain's CDR3 is CASSLSGEAFF. DNA of the CDR3: TGTGCCAGCAGTTTAAGCGGTGAAGCTTTCTTT.

The rearrangement uses TRBV5-1 and TRBJ2-1; the match to TRBD1 covers 7 bases. This CDR3 comprises 16 residues. The ends lost 0 bases at V and 4 bases at J; junction bases unmatched: 7. CDR1 and CDR2 (germline): SGHRS, YFSETQ. CDR3 amino acids: CASSLGLGGPYNEQFF. The CDR3 nucleotides are TGCGCCAGCAGCTTGGGGTTAGGGGGCCCATACAATGAGCAGTTCTTC.